These T cell receptor beta chains were read from a single sample in a study of T cells in Graves' hyperthyroidism and ophthalmopathy. TCRdb passed the multiplex PCR reads through MiXCR, listing each CDR3 protein once. Seen here are hundreds of thousands of distinct CDR3 sequences, 15% to 20% observed once, and the top ten hold 3.7%. What was sequenced was blood. The receptor set was obtained from a woman younger than 35 with Graves' hyperthyroidism. The CDR3 runs from the conserved cysteine through the conserved F or W. The D gene is left open where the match is weak. Size is omitted from some rows. Given values are once, few, many or a class for expanded clones.

size | D | J | V | DNA | CDR3
- | - | TRBJ1-5 | TRBV10-2 | TGCGCCAGCAGCGCCGGGATCACCGCTTTTAATCAGCCCCAGCATTTT | CASSAGITAFNQPQHF
many | - | TRBJ2-4 | TRBV6-2/TRBV6-3 | TGTGCCAGCACCGGGGTAGCCAAAAACATTCAGTACTTC | CASTGVAKNIQYF
many | - | TRBJ1-5 | TRBV11-2 | TGTGCCAGCAGCTTACATTCCGGGGACCAGCCCCAGCATTTT | CASSLHSGDQPQHF
- | - | TRBJ1-1 | TRBV7-6 | TGTGCCAGCAGCCGACTACTTAGGAGGGCAAAGGACACTGAAGCTTTCTTT | CASSRLLRRAKDTEAFF
- | TRBD1 | TRBJ2-7 | TRBV18 | TGTGCCAGCTCACCCCGACAGGGGAGCTCTAGGGAGCAGTACTTC | CASSPRQGSSREQYF
many | TRBD2 | TRBJ2-5 | TRBV6-1 | TGTGCCAGCGGGACTAGCCCGGAGACCCAGTACTTC | CASGTSPETQYF
many | TRBD1 | TRBJ1-1 | TRBV12-3/TRBV12-4 | TGTGCCAGCAGTTCCGGGACAGGGTATGATCAGGACACTGAAGCTTTCTTT | CASSSGTGYDQDTEAFF
many | - | TRBJ1-2 | TRBV5-1 | TGCGCCAGCAGCCCTGGGCCCGGTAACTATGGCTACACCTTC | CASSPGPGNYGYTF
- | - | TRBJ1-4 | TRBV5-1 | TGCGCCAGCAGCATCCGGGGCCCTAATGAAAAACTGTTTTTT | CASSIRGPNEKLFF
- | TRBD2 | TRBJ2-7 | TRBV9 | TGTGCCAGCGGGGGGGACGGCTACGAGCAGTACTTC | CASGGDGYEQYF
many | - | TRBJ1-1 | TRBV12-3/TRBV12-4 | TGTGCCAGCAGTTTTTCGGGGAGCCAGAACACTGAAGCTTTCTTT | CASSFSGSQNTEAFF
many | - | TRBJ1-3 | TRBV20-1 | TGCAGTGCTGGCAGACCTTGGACCGGCTCTGGAAACACCATATATTTT | CSAGRPWTGSGNTIYF
many | - | TRBJ2-6 | TRBV28 | TGTGCCAGCAGTCCGGGGTACTCTGGGGCCAACGTCCTGACTTTC | CASSPGYSGANVLTF
- | - | TRBJ1-1 | TRBV29-1 | TGCAGCGTTGACTCAGAGGGAAACACTGAAGCTTTCTTT | CSVDSEGNTEAFF